The 31 T cell receptor beta chains reported below all come from one sample, sequenced in a study of T cell repertoires in cytomegalovirus infection. TCRdb independently ran MiXCR on the reads; one entry per CDR3 protein. The sample has some 900,000 distinct CDR3 sequences; approximately 32% are singletons. No antigens are known for them. The starting material was cultured CD8+ T cells from PBMCs, obtained from culture after CMV antigen stimulation. These receptors were obtained from a human donor in good health (CMV status not recorded). Some clones in this sample may be carry-over from other donors' samples.

This clonotype came up many times. J is TRBJ2-3 and V is TRBV12-3 or TRBV12-4; perhaps TRBD2 as D (7 bases). CDR3 size: 14 residues. Trimming pared 6 bases from V and 6 bases from J, leaving 16 bases between. The CDR3 DNA is TGTGCCAGCAGCTTTGGGGGGGGGGCGGATACGCAGTATTTT. Protein: CASSFGGGADTQYF.

This clonotype was recorded a few times. The chain is built from TRBV7-9 and TRBJ2-2, with a weak D call TRBD1 (5 bases). CDR3 length equals 13 residues. Trimming cost V 10 bases and J 4 bases, with 13 bases left between them. Germline V lookup: CDR1 SEHNR, CDR2 FQNEAQ (reference sequence). The DNA for the CDR3 is TGTGCCAACGCTCCCAGGGTCACCGGGGAGCTGTTTTTT. Encoded protein: CANAPRVTGELFF.

The J gene is TRBJ1-2, the V gene TRBV9, with 7 positions matching TRBD1. The CDR3 is 15 amino acids. The junction had 10 bases not matched to a gene; V was cut back by 3 bases and J by 5 bases. CDR1 is SGDLS and CDR2 is YYNGEE in the germline V gene. Here the CDR3 DNA reads TGTGCCAGCAGCGGGAGGGACAGCCGGTCGTATGGCTACACCTTC. Translated: CASSGRDSRSYGYTF.

This clonotype was recorded a few times. The rearrangement uses TRBV4-1 and TRBJ2-3; D not certain. The CDR3 totals 15 residues. Germline V gene sequence: CDR1 MGHRA, CDR2 YSYEKL. The V gene lost 4 bases and the J gene lost 3 bases, with 14 bases spanning the gap. CDR3 DNA sequence: TGCGCCAGCAGCCTGACCTCCAAACCGACAGATACGCAGTATTTT. Amino acids: CASSLTSKPTDTQYF.

The chain couples TRBV9 to TRBJ1-5, with no clear D. Trimming took off 4 bases at V and 5 bases at J, with 13 bases between the two ends. Germline V gene sequence: CDR1 SGDLS, CDR2 YYNGEE. CDR3 size: 14 residues. The CDR3 loop reads CASSPHDTDQPQHF. The CDR3 nucleotides are TGTGCCAGCAGCCCTCATGACACTGATCAGCCCCAGCATTTT.

The chain couples TRBV28 to TRBJ2-3; 11 bases line up with TRBD2. The CDR3 is made up of 16 amino acids. Germline V lookup: CDR1 MDHEN, CDR2 SYDVKM. The J segment lost 1 base and the V segment lost 6 bases, leaving 6 bases of the junction unmatched. The CDR3 is CASRPTTSGGTDTQYF. DNA of the CDR3: TGTGCCAGCAGACCAACGACTAGCGGGGGCACAGATACGCAGTATTTT.

This clonotype was detected only once. At one of its ends the junction is not consistent with the germline gene, which may arise from a read error. This chain connects TRBV28 to TRBJ1-1, with 7 bases lining up with TRBD1. The CDR3 is 16 residues long. Germline V gene lookup returns CDR1 MDHEN and CDR2 SYDVKM. The CDR3 is CTSSWVYHTGETEAFF. CDR3 coding DNA: TGTACCAGCAGTTGGGTTTACCACACAGGGGAAACTGAAGCTTTCTTT.

This sequence joins TRBV7-9 and TRBJ2-7; D uncertain. This CDR3 contains 12 residues. With 0 bases removed from V and 7 bases from J, the gap between germline ends came to 7 bases. Germline V CDR1 and CDR2: SEHNR, FQNEAQ (reference sequence). DNA of the CDR3: TGTGCCAGCAGCTTAGCTAGTCGGGAGCAGTACTTC. This sequence encodes CASSLASREQYF. Using reference TRBV7-9 and TRBJ2-7 for the parts outside the CDR3, the full variable domain is DTGVSQNPRHKITKRGQNVTFRCDPISEHNRLYWYRQTLGQGPEFLTYFQNEAQLEKSRLLSDRFSAERPKGSFSTLEIQRTEQGDSAMYLCASSLASREQYFGPGTRLTVT.

The rearrangement uses TRBV12-3 or TRBV12-4 and TRBJ2-2, with D maybe TRBD2 (7 bases). Trimming stripped 3 bases from V and 2 bases from J, with 19 bases between. The CDR3 runs to 18 residues. The CDR3 DNA reads as TGTGCCAGCAGTTTGGGGGGGGCTAGCGGCGCTAACACCGGGGAGCTGTTTTTT. As protein: CASSLGGASGANTGELFF.

This clonotype was recorded a few times. J is TRBJ1-5 and V is TRBV7-2; 7 positions agree with TRBD1. The CDR3 length is 15 residues. Germline assignment: CDR1 SGHTA and CDR2 FQGNSA. V gave up 3 bases and J gave up 2 bases; unmatched junction bases: 4. CDR3 sequence reads: CASSFRDSGNQPQHF. The CDR3 DNA sequence: TGTGCCAGCAGCTTTCGGGACAGCGGCAATCAGCCCCAGCATTTT. The full variable domain, in which reference TRBV7-2 and TRBJ1-5 provide the parts outside the CDR3, is GAGVSQSPSNKVTEKGKDVELRCDPISGHTALYWYRQSLGQGLEFLIYFQGNSAPDKSGLPSDRFSAERTGGSVSTLTIQRTQQEDSAVYLCASSFRDSGNQPQHFGDGTRLSIL.

The chain links TRBV6-2 or TRBV6-3 to TRBJ2-3, with D possibly being TRBD2 (6 bases). Germline lookup yields CDR1 MNHEY and CDR2 SVGEGT. The CDR3 is 14 amino acids. The ends were cut back, 2 bases at V and 3 bases at J, with 9 bases in the middle. Here the CDR3 reads CASSYAGMTDTQYF. The DNA of the CDR3 is TGTGCCAGCAGTTACGCGGGGATGACAGATACGCAGTATTTT.

This clonotype was detected ten times or more. The chain combines TRBV4-3 with TRBJ1-4; D not certain. Per germline, CDR1 LGHNA and CDR2 YSLEER. V was shortened by 4 bases and J by 8 bases, with 17 bases between the two germline ends. This CDR3 is built from 15 residues. Written as DNA, the CDR3 is TGCGCCAGCAGCCCCGTGCCCGGTCTTAGCGAAAAACTGTTTTTT. Protein: CASSPVPGLSEKLFF.

The rearrangement links TRBV7-9 to TRBJ1-4, with D tentatively TRBD1 (6 bases). The germline V gene has CDR1 SEHNR and CDR2 FQNEAQ (reference sequence). Trimming removed 5 bases at V and 8 bases at J, with 12 bases between. The length of the CDR3 is 13 residues. CDR3: CASSGQHQEKLFF. CDR3 DNA: TGTGCCAGCAGCGGACAGCACCAGGAAAAACTGTTTTTT.

This clonotype was counted between two and nine times. The chain uses TRBV19 and TRBJ1-1; D gene uncertain. The CDR3 is 16 amino acids. Per germline, CDR1 LNHDA and CDR2 SQIVND (reference sequence). The V gene lost 0 bases and the J gene lost 3 bases, with 14 bases spanning the gap. CDR3 protein: CASSIDLRGFYTEAFF. The DNA of the CDR3 is TGTGCCAGTAGTATAGATCTCCGGGGTTTTTACACTGAAGCTTTCTTT.

This clonotype was detected a few times. The V gene is TRBV20-1, the J gene TRBJ2-7; 8 bases are shared with TRBD1. V was pared by 7 bases and J by 1 base, with 6 bases of the junction left unmatched. Germline V gives CDR1 DFQATT, CDR2 SNEGSKA (reference sequence). This CDR3 has 13 residues. CDR3 sequence (DNA): TGCAGTGTAAAGACAGGGGAGTCCTACGAGCAGTACTTC. It yields the protein CSVKTGESYEQYF.

This chain links TRBV6-2 or TRBV6-3 with TRBJ2-1; possible D gene TRBD1, 5 bases. CDR1 is MNHEY, CDR2 SVGEGT, per germline. The CDR3 extends over 15 amino acids. V was pared by 5 bases and J by 8 bases, with 19 bases between. CDR3 DNA sequence: TGTGCCAGCAGTCATTCGGCCAGGGAAAATTATGAGCAGTTCTTC. It encodes CASSHSARENYEQFF.

The chain has TRBV27 and TRBJ1-1; no firm D call. Germline loops: CDR1 MNHEY, CDR2 SMNVEV (reference sequence). Trimming shortened V by 0 bases and J by 0 bases, and 8 bases separated the two germline ends. The CDR3 consists of 15 residues. The CDR3 coding sequence is TGTGCCAGCAGTTTATCGAACAGCATGAACACTGAAGCTTTCTTT. Translating it yields CASSLSNSMNTEAFF.

This clonotype was detected only a few times. Germline is not matched at one junction end, which may reflect a read error. The J gene is TRBJ1-5, the V gene TRBV24-1; 7 bases agree with TRBD1. The CDR3 runs to 14 residues. Germline CDR1 is KGHDR and CDR2 is SFDVKD. This CDR3 is CATGEGAGNQPQHF. CDR3 DNA sequence: TGTGCCACCGGTGAGGGGGCGGGCAATCAGCCCCAGCATTTT.

This clonotype was observed a few times. The chain recombines TRBV19 with TRBJ2-1, with D perhaps TRBD2 (6 bases). Germline V gene lookup returns CDR1 LNHDA and CDR2 SQIVND (reference sequence). This CDR3 spans 18 amino acids. The V end was cut by 3 bases, the J end by 4 bases, with 22 bases between. The CDR3 region is CASSINRDFPRLYNEQFF. DNA of the CDR3: TGTGCCAGTAGTATCAACCGGGACTTCCCTCGCCTGTACAATGAGCAGTTCTTC.

In its sample, this clonotype was seen a few times. A read error may produce the germline difference seen at one junction end. The chain uses TRBV7-9 and TRBJ1-4; 7 nucleotides match TRBD1. Germline V gene lookup returns CDR1 SEHNR and CDR2 FQNEAQ (reference sequence). The CDR3 is made up of 19 amino acids. The CDR3 region has the DNA TGTGCCAGCAGCTCCAACCTAGTGGTGAGGGGGCAGGCACATGAACAACTGTTTTTT. Its translation: CASSSNLVVRGQAHEQLFF.

This clonotype was picked up many times. The chain joins TRBV7-2 to TRBJ2-5, with TRBD2 matching over 10 bases. The V gene end was trimmed by 1 base and the J gene end by 1 base; junction bases not matched to a gene: 3. The length of the CDR3 is 16 residues. CDR1 is SGHTA, CDR2 FQGNSA, per germline. The CDR3, as DNA: TGTGCCAGCAGCTTAGAGACTAGCGGGTTCCAAGAGACCCAGTACTTC. Amino acids: CASSLETSGFQETQYF.

This clonotype was counted many times. The chain couples TRBV7-8 to TRBJ2-1, with D uncertain. This CDR3 is built from 13 residues. The ends were cut back, 0 bases at V and 10 bases at J, with 10 bases in the middle. Germline CDR1 SGHVS, CDR2 FQNEAQ. CDR3 nucleotide sequence: TGTGCCAGCAGCTTAGCGCCTGTTGTCGAGCAGTTCTTC. Translation gives CASSLAPVVEQFF.

This clonotype was recorded many times. V and J are TRBV7-9 and TRBJ1-1; no firm D call. The CDR3 extends over 13 amino acids. The germline CDR1 and CDR2 sequences are SEHNR and FQNEAQ (reference sequence). Trimming took off 1 base at V and 11 bases at J, with 14 bases between the two ends. CDR3 sequence (DNA): TGTGCCAGCAGCTTAGGGTCGGGAATGAAGGCTTTCTTT. Translation: CASSLGSGMKAFF.

The chain joins TRBV27 to TRBJ2-3; tentative D call: TRBD1 (5 bases). The CDR3 covers 15 residues. Germline V lookup: CDR1 MNHEY, CDR2 SMNVEV (reference sequence). Trimming left V 4 bases short and J 4 bases short, with 15 bases between. The CDR3 here is CASSYRQYAADTQYF. CDR3 nucleotides: TGTGCCAGCAGTTACCGACAGTATGCGGCAGATACGCAGTATTTT.

The gene calls are TRBV6-6 and TRBJ2-1; no clear D gene. Between the trimmed V and J ends, which lost 4 bases and 1 base, there was a span of 11 bases. The germline gives CDR1 MNHNY, CDR2 SVGAGI (reference sequence). The length of the CDR3 is 15 residues. The CDR3 nucleotides read TGTGCCAGCAGTTCTGACTCCCCTTCCTACAATGAGCAGTTCTTC. Translation: CASSSDSPSYNEQFF.

The sample holds a few counts of this clonotype. J is TRBJ2-1 and V is TRBV24-1; 7 bases align to TRBD2. J was trimmed by 12 bases and V by 9 bases; bases with no gene match: 7. The CDR3 is made up of 11 amino acids. From germline, CDR1 is KGHDR and CDR2 SFDVKD. This CDR3 reads CATGQAGRQFF. CDR3 in DNA: TGTGCCACCGGTCAAGCGGGGAGGCAGTTCTTC.

This rearrangement joins TRBV5-1 to TRBJ1-1, with D perhaps matching TRBD1 (5 bases). Germline V gene sequence: CDR1 SGHRS, CDR2 YFSETQ. Between the trimmed V and J ends, which lost 3 bases and 1 base, there was a span of 13 bases. This CDR3 contains 15 residues. The CDR3 here is CASSSWDRGNTEAFF. As DNA, the CDR3 is TGCGCCAGCAGCTCCTGGGACCGAGGGAACACTGAAGCTTTCTTT.

In this sample, this clonotype turned up a few times. The V call is TRBV6-1, the J call TRBJ2-5, with D perhaps matching TRBD1 or TRBD2 (5 bases each). The germline V and J ends were trimmed by 6 bases and 5 bases, with 37 bases remaining between them. In germline, CDR1 is MNHNS, CDR2 SASEGT. CDR3 size: 21 residues. The CDR3 is CASRRSMGDLVPASRRETQYF. For the CDR3, the DNA is TGTGCCAGCAGACGGTCCATGGGGGATCTGGTCCCCGCTAGCCGTAGGGAGACCCAGTACTTC.

This clonotype appeared many times. The chain has TRBV6-1 and TRBJ1-2; D unclear. Germline CDR1 is MNHNS and CDR2 is SASEGT. The germline V and J ends were trimmed by 1 base and 1 base, with 10 bases remaining between them. The CDR3 loop spans 15 amino acids. The DNA of the CDR3 is TGTGCCAGCAGTGAAGATCGGGCAGTTAACTATGGCTACACCTTC. Translating gives CASSEDRAVNYGYTF.

This clonotype has ten or more counts. The chain is built from TRBV7-9 and TRBJ2-3; either TRBD1 or TRBD2 may supply D (6 bases each). Germline assignment: CDR1 SEHNR and CDR2 FQNEAQ (reference sequence). This CDR3 comprises 16 residues. Trimming cost V 5 bases and J 5 bases, with 20 bases left between them. DNA for the CDR3: TGTGCCAGCAGCGGCGACGAGGGGGGCCGAGGAGATACGCAGTATTTT. Amino acids: CASSGDEGGRGDTQYF.

There are many counts of this clonotype. This rearrangement joins TRBV7-2 to TRBJ1-1; D remains ambiguous. The germline V gene has CDR1 SGHTA and CDR2 FQGNSA. CDR3 length equals 15 residues. The V gene lost 4 bases and the J gene lost 0 bases, with 12 bases spanning the gap. The CDR3 sequence is CASSSGPGLNTEAFF. As DNA, the CDR3 is TGTGCCAGCAGCTCGGGCCCGGGATTGAACACTGAAGCTTTCTTT.